This TCR beta chain stems from a study of T cells in localized non-small cell lung cancer (dated by TCRdb to 2019 to 2021). About the full investigation: T cell repertoires of about 240 early-stage NSCLC patients were analyzed, with tumors being compared against uninvolved tumor-adjacent lungs. The cohort was made up of approximately 250 treatment-naive NSCLC patients whose localized lung tumors had been resected. NSCLC patients had a mean age of roughly 66 years, and fewer than 150 were male and 107 female.

At the junction V is shortened by 2 bases and J by 4 bases, with 17 bases in between. CDR1 and CDR2 are drawn from the germline V gene: SQVTM, ANQGSEA. From cysteine to phenylalanine, the CDR3 is 16 amino acids long. Only the CDR3 part of the read is kept: 48 bases, read in frame from the first base. What the study reported, not specific to this receptor: Of the top 100 tumor clones, a median of about 53 were detected in paired uninvolved adjacent lung; 28 were also among that lung's top 100. Because multi-region tumor sequencing was not performed, intratumor heterogeneity could not be ruled out. Because the study design was exploratory, TCR variables were selected using unadjusted p-values without false-discovery rate correction. Uninvolved tumor-adjacent lung showed the highest T cell clonality, higher than tumor, which suggests more focused antigenic responses in the uninvolved tumor-adjacent lung. Longer overall survival was associated with higher T cell density in blood, whereas shorter survival was associated with higher clonality in adjacent lung.

TCR beta CDR3 regions were sequenced from DNA using the immunoSEQ Assay. Under the source paper's analysis protocol: T cell density was computed as TCR beta template counts normalized to usable DNA estimated by amplifying housekeeping genes. The preseqR package was used to estimate richness by extrapolating to 400,000 templates for PBMC samples and to 120,000 templates for tissue samples. Clonality was taken to be one minus Pielou's evenness. To identify tissue-enriched TCRs, differential abundance testing was run on productive amino-acid clonotypes with a minimum total count of 5 and an alpha of 0.1. The Jaccard Index and the Morisita Overlap Index were used to measure how much the repertoires overlapped between compartments. GLIPH clustered TCR beta CDR3s with public tetramer-defined viral CDR3s; viral motifs required at least three viral sequences plus V-gene enrichment. This immuneACCESS table, as held by TCRdb, lists in-frame sequences with V and J called but not all clones. Of the missing ones, under half trace to an unresolved V gene in checked studies; the others have no known cause. The D gene and trimming were derived from the DNA, and the V and J assignments and clone size from that table. In all, the sample holds 20,000 to 30,000 clones, and more than 65% of those were seen once. Together, the top ten hold more than 4.5% of the sample.

A note on this clone: Its binding antigen is unknown. Base qualities were left out, and no much larger clone turns up one base away.

At diagnosis, tumor, uninvolved tumor-adjacent lung and peripheral blood were collected and then preserved as a mix of FFPE and fresh-frozen material. For TCR repertoire profiling, blood samples were analyzed in the form of peripheral blood mononuclear cells. Sequenced here: PBMCs, sampled before any cancer treatment. The TCR was taken from a man between 40 and 70 years old with stage II lung adenocarcinoma. The chain uses TRBV29-1 and TRBJ2-2, with the D call perhaps TRBD1 or TRBD2, each one matching 6 bases. The nucleotides are TGCAGCGTTGAAAAAGTAGGGGGGCGCGGCACCGGGGAGCTGTTTTTT. It specifies CSVEKVGGRGTGELFF.